Shown below are 18 T cell receptor beta chains from a single sample sequenced in a study of blood T cell repertoires in COVID-19. Only in-frame clones appear in the TCRdb table, and some are missing; sequencing was by immunoSEQ multiplex PCR. The profile shows approximately 72,000 clones, 70% to 90% of them singletons. The sample consisted of peripheral blood. These TCRs come from a man aged 50 or older with acute or convalescent COVID-19.

This chain uses TRBV6-5 with TRBJ1-5; D unclear. Germline V gives CDR1 MNHEY, CDR2 SVGAGI. The CDR3 loop spans 15 amino acids. The V and J ends lost 6 bases and 2 bases respectively, with 14 bases between them. This CDR3 reads CASRSTGSGNQPQHF. For the CDR3, the DNA is TGTGCCAGCAGGTCCACGGGGAGTGGCAATCAGCCCCAGCATTTT.

The CDR3 reads CASSEQGVDYGYTF. The CDR3 DNA reads as TGTGCCAGCAGTGAACAGGGGGTGGACTATGGCTACACCTTC. The V and J genes are TRBV6-1 and TRBJ1-2, with 7 bases fitting TRBD1. Unmatched junction bases numbered 3, after V lost 2 bases and J lost 3 bases. Germline lookup yields CDR1 MNHNS and CDR2 SASEGT. CDR3 length equals 14 residues.

Here the CDR3 DNA reads TGTGCCAGCAGCGTCCCAGGAAACACCATATATTTT. Its protein is CASSVPGNTIYF. The chain employs TRBV9 and TRBJ1-3; no reliable D call. The CDR3 consists of 12 residues. Germline CDR1 reads SGDLS; CDR2 reads YYNGEE. The V and J ends lost 2 bases and 4 bases respectively, with 4 bases between them.

This clone was recorded a few times. V is TRBV18 and J is TRBJ2-5, with 14 nucleotides matching TRBD2. CDR1 KGHSH and CDR2 LQKENI come from the germline V gene. V lost 3 bases and J lost 6; bases outside the gene matches: 6. There are 16 residues in the CDR3. The chain's CDR3 is CASSPRLAGGSQTQYF. DNA of the CDR3: TGTGCCAGCTCACCTAGACTAGCGGGAGGGAGTCAGACCCAGTACTTC.

In its sample, this clone was seen once. The chain uses TRBV30 and TRBJ2-3, with 8 bases matching TRBD2. Germline V gene lookup returns CDR1 GTSNPN and CDR2 SVGIG (reference sequence). This CDR3 region has 14 residues. V dropped 3 bases and J dropped 6; count of bases not matched to a gene: 8. The chain's CDR3 is CAWSPGGGMDTQYF. CDR3 bases: TGTGCCTGGAGCCCCGGGGGGGGTATGGATACGCAGTATTTT.

The rearrangement uses TRBV5-5 and TRBJ1-1; D might be TRBD1 (6 bases). V lost 7 bases, J lost 0 bases, and 13 bases lay in between. CDR1 is SGHKS, CDR2 YYEKEE, per germline (reference sequence). This CDR3 has 14 amino acids. DNA for the CDR3: TGTGCCAGCGCACAGGGAGCTATGAACACTGAAGCTTTCTTT. Its translation is CASAQGAMNTEAFF.

The rearrangement uses TRBV11-2 and TRBJ1-1, with D hard to call. V gave up 1 base and J gave up 8 bases, with 14 bases separating them. Germline-derived CDR1 and CDR2 are SGHAT and FQNNGV. The CDR3 has 14 amino acids. The CDR3 DNA is TGTGCCAGCAGCTTAGTCCTTTCGGAGGTGGAAGCTTTCTTT. Its translation: CASSLVLSEVEAFF.

This rearrangement joins TRBV10-2 to TRBJ1-2; no clear D gene. Germline V CDR1 and CDR2: WSHSY, SAAADI. Trimming removed 3 bases at V and 0 bases at J, with 5 bases between. The CDR3 loop spans 13 amino acids. Here the CDR3 reads CASSDGPNYGYTF. CDR3 nucleotides: TGCGCCAGCAGTGACGGTCCTAACTATGGCTACACCTTC.

The chain uses TRBV19 and TRBJ1-1, with D maybe TRBD1 (5 bases). The CDR3 has 14 residues. Germline CDR1 reads LNHDA; CDR2 reads SQIVND (reference sequence). Trimming pared 4 bases from V and 4 bases from J, leaving 13 bases between. The CDR3 region is CASSRKGQGTEAFF. CDR3 nucleotide sequence: TGTGCCAGTAGTAGAAAGGGGCAGGGCACTGAAGCTTTCTTT.

The chain is built from TRBV6-5 and TRBJ1-2; 9 positions agree with TRBD1. Germline lookup yields CDR1 MNHEY and CDR2 SVGAGI. The CDR3 spans 11 residues. The trim removed 8 bases at V and 8 bases at J, leaving 3 bases unmatched. CDR3 sequence reads: CASRTGDGYTF. CDR3 sequence (DNA): TGTGCCAGCCGGACAGGGGACGGCTACACCTTC.

This sequence joins TRBV6-5 and TRBJ1-1, with a tentative D call TRBD1 (6 bases). Trimming cost V 6 bases and J 4 bases, with 15 bases left between them. This CDR3 is built from 14 residues. Germline CDR1 and CDR2: MNHEY and SVGAGI. CDR3 nucleotide sequence: TGTGCCAGCAGGGATACCGACAGGCCCACTGAAGCTTTCTTT. Translating gives CASRDTDRPTEAFF.

This chain links TRBV19 with TRBJ1-1, with 7 positions matching TRBD1. J lost 2 bases, V lost 5 bases, and 8 bases had no gene match. There are 15 residues in the CDR3. The germline V gene has CDR1 LNHDA and CDR2 SQIVND (reference sequence). In DNA form, the CDR3 reads TGTGCCAGTAGTCAGACAGGGTCCCCTAACACTGAAGCTTTCTTT. This sequence encodes CASSQTGSPNTEAFF.

The chain is built from TRBV4-2 and TRBJ1-6; maybe TRBD1 (6 bases). The CDR3 is 14 residues long. The V gene lost 3 bases and the J gene lost 8 bases, with 11 bases spanning the gap. Germline lookup yields CDR1 LGHNA and CDR2 YNFKEQ. The CDR3 nucleotides read TGTGCCAGCAGCCACACAGGGTCAGATTCACCCCTCCACTTT. This encodes CASSHTGSDSPLHF.

The rearrangement uses TRBV6-6 and TRBJ2-4, with D uncertain. CDR3 length equals 13 residues. Germline V gives CDR1 MNHNY, CDR2 SVGAGI (reference sequence). Trimming pared 6 bases from V and 0 bases from J, leaving 6 bases between. The CDR3 spells CASSTLAKNIQYF. In DNA, the CDR3 is TGTGCCAGCAGCACTCTAGCCAAAAACATTCAGTACTTC.

The rearrangement links TRBV29-1 to TRBJ1-1; D gene ambiguous. V was shortened by 1 base and J by 2 bases, with 11 bases between the two germline ends. CDR1 is SQVTM and CDR2 is ANQGSEA in the germline V gene. The CDR3 extends over 14 amino acids. The CDR3 bases are TGCAGCGTTGAAGGCGTCCGGGAAAACACTGAAGCTTTCTTT. It translates to CSVEGVRENTEAFF.

The gene calls are TRBV5-1 and TRBJ1-6; possible D gene TRBD1, 5 bases. The V gene lost 0 bases and the J gene lost 2 bases, with 9 bases spanning the gap. The CDR3 length is 16 residues. Germline V gene lookup returns CDR1 SGHRS and CDR2 YFSETQ. The CDR3 spells CASSLDAGPYNSPLHF. The DNA of the CDR3 is TGCGCCAGCAGCTTGGATGCAGGGCCCTATAATTCACCCCTCCACTTT. Full variable domain (missing parts from reference TRBV5-1 and TRBJ1-6): KAGVTQTPRYLIKTRGQQVTLSCSPISGHRSVSWYQQTPGQGLQFLFEYFSETQRNKGNFPGRFSGRQFSNSRSEMNVSTLELGDSALYLCASSLDAGPYNSPLHFGNGTRLTVT.

The gene calls are TRBV7-9 and TRBJ2-7; D possibly corresponds to TRBD1 (5 bases). The CDR3 totals 16 residues. CDR1 and CDR2 from the germline V gene are SEHNR and FQNEAQ (reference sequence). Trimming stripped 6 bases from V and 0 bases from J, with 18 bases between. CDR3 bases: TGTGCCAGCAGTGAACCCGGACACGGAGTCTCCTACGAGCAGTACTTC. It encodes CASSEPGHGVSYEQYF.

Only a few counts were recorded for this clone. The chain uses TRBV19 and TRBJ2-1, with D maybe TRBD2 (6 bases). The V gene's germline CDR1 is LNHDA and CDR2 SQIVND (reference sequence). There are 17 residues in the CDR3. Trimming stripped 3 bases from V and 0 bases from J, with 15 bases between. The CDR3 spells CASSISGSGSSYNEQFF. In DNA, the CDR3 is TGTGCCAGTAGTATCTCCGGGAGTGGGAGCTCCTACAATGAGCAGTTCTTC.